The 30 T cell receptor beta chains presented below share a single source sample, sequenced in a study of beta chain features in type 1 diabetes. What was sequenced were expressed TCRB transcripts, since all of the isolated RNA had been reverse transcribed. Here immunoSEQ multiplex PCR was the method, and the copy in TCRdb shows in-frame clones only, minus some. The sample has some 22,000 clones, almost 70% seen once. The sequencing sample was made of Tregs from blood. These TCRs come from a woman aged 40 to 50 in good health.

This chain uses TRBV5-4 with TRBJ1-2, with TRBD1 matching 8 bases. V lost 4 bases to trimming and J lost 2 bases; unmatched junction nucleotides: 4. CDR1 is SGHNT and CDR2 is YYREEE in the germline V gene (reference sequence). The CDR3 has 14 amino acids. CDR3 bases: TGTGCCAGCAGCGGACAGGGCGCGAACTATGGCTACACCTTC. It specifies CASSGQGANYGYTF.

The rearrangement joins TRBV5-1 to TRBJ2-3, with D tentatively TRBD2 (5 bases). This CDR3 has 13 residues. Between the trimmed V and J ends, which lost 2 bases and 5 bases, there was a span of 9 bases. Germline CDR1 SGHRS, CDR2 YFSETQ. The CDR3 DNA is TGCGCCAGCAGCTTCCCCGGGGAAGATACGCAGTATTTT. Translating it yields CASSFPGEDTQYF.

Only one count was recorded for this clone. The V gene is TRBV7-6, the J gene TRBJ1-1; possibly TRBD1 for D (5 bases). Trimming stripped 1 base from V and 1 base from J, with 10 bases between. The germline V gene has CDR1 SGHVS and CDR2 FNYEAQ. This CDR3 is 15 amino acids long. The CDR3 DNA follows: TGTGCCAGCAGCTTAGTTGACAGTCAGAACACTGAAGCTTTCTTT. Its translation: CASSLVDSQNTEAFF.

V is TRBV4-3 and J is TRBJ1-2, with D uncertain. V was cut by 0 bases and J by 8 bases, with 19 bases left in between. Germline lookup yields CDR1 LGHNA and CDR2 YSLEER. This CDR3 is 16 amino acids long. The CDR3 loop is CASSQESGAPGGGYTF. The CDR3 DNA follows: TGCGCCAGCAGCCAAGAGTCAGGCGCCCCCGGAGGCGGCTACACCTTC.

The rearrangement uses TRBV27 and TRBJ2-7; 7 bases match TRBD2. Germline CDR1 and CDR2: MNHEY and SMNVEV (reference sequence). CDR3 size: 15 residues. V was pared by 8 bases and J by 1 base, with 11 bases of the junction left unmatched. The CDR3 region has the DNA TGTGCCAGCTGCAGACGGCGGGGGTATTCCTACGAGCAGTACTTC. Translated: CASCRRRGYSYEQYF.

By share of the sample, this clone is medium-sized. This chain connects TRBV10-3 to TRBJ2-1; 8 positions agree with TRBD2. Germline lookup yields CDR1 ENHRY and CDR2 SYGVKD. V shed 4 bases, J shed 3 bases, and the junction held 11 bases outside the gene matches. The CDR3 covers 17 residues. DNA for the CDR3: TGTGCCATCAGTGGGGGCCAGGGCGGGGGGCGCTACAATGAGCAGTTCTTC. Residues: CAISGGQGGGRYNEQFF.

V is TRBV27 and J is TRBJ2-1; tentatively, D is TRBD1 (6 bases). This CDR3 region has 13 residues. V dropped 6 bases and J dropped 3 bases, with 9 bases sitting between them. Germline lookup yields CDR1 MNHEY and CDR2 SMNVEV (reference sequence). The CDR3 DNA is TGTGCCAGCAGGGGGGCCCTCTACAATGAGCAGTTCTTC. This translates into CASRGALYNEQFF.

The V gene is TRBV29-1, the J gene TRBJ2-7; 8 positions agree with TRBD1. This CDR3 is built from 13 residues. V lost 6 bases to trimming and J lost 7 bases; unmatched junction nucleotides: 11. Germline CDR1 and CDR2: SQVTM and ANQGSEA. The CDR3 nucleotides are TGCAGCGTGGTGACAGGGGTTGATGGGGAGCAGTACTTC. Translating it yields CSVVTGVDGEQYF.

V and J are TRBV5-1 and TRBJ1-2; the D gene is possibly TRBD1 (5 bases). Trimming shortened V by 4 bases and J by 13 bases, and 23 bases separated the two germline ends. The CDR3 has 14 amino acids. Germline V CDR1 and CDR2: SGHRS, YFSETQ. CDR3: CASSPGGGSDVCTF. CDR3 DNA: TGCGCCAGCAGCCCCGGCGGGGGGTCGGATGTATGCACCTTC.

The chain combines TRBV10-2 with TRBJ1-2; 10 bases line up with TRBD1. The V gene's germline CDR1 is WSHSY and CDR2 SAAADI. The CDR3 consists of 15 residues. V lost 7 bases and J lost 2; bases outside the gene matches: 7. CDR3 sequence (DNA): TGCGCCAGCACCCCTAGACAGGGGGCGAACTATGGCTACACCTTC. It translates to CASTPRQGANYGYTF.

The genes are TRBV29-1 and TRBJ1-1; TRBD1 might be the D (5 bases). The V and J ends lost 5 bases and 6 bases respectively, with 10 bases between them. Per germline, CDR1 SQVTM and CDR2 ANQGSEA. This CDR3 comprises 11 residues. The CDR3 nucleotides are TGCAGCGTTCGGGGGTACGCTGAAGCTTTCTTT. As protein: CSVRGYAEAFF. Filled out from reference TRBV29-1 and TRBJ1-1, the complete variable domain reads SAVISQKPSRDICQRGTSLTIQCQVDSQVTMMFWYRQQPGQSLTLIATANQGSEATYESGFVIDKFPISRPNLTFSTLTVSNMSPEDSSIYLCSVRGYAEAFFGQGTRLTVV.

The gene calls are TRBV11-2 and TRBJ2-2, with D uncertain. With 2 bases removed from V and 7 bases from J, the gap between germline ends came to 5 bases. Germline V lookup: CDR1 SGHAT, CDR2 FQNNGV. This CDR3 is built from 12 residues. The CDR3 DNA follows: TGTGCCAGCAGCTTAAACGGCGGGGAGCTGTTTTTT. Translating gives CASSLNGGELFF.

The gene calls are TRBV14 and TRBJ2-6; 9 bases match TRBD1. Germline values: CDR1 SGHDN, CDR2 FVKESK. Trimming cost V 3 bases and J 3 bases; bases outside gene matches: 9. The CDR3 runs to 18 residues. The DNA of the CDR3 is TGTGCCAGCAGCCAGGTTCGGGACAGGGCGCGTGGGGCCAACGTCCTGACTTTC. It specifies CASSQVRDRARGANVLTF.

This clone was detected a few times. The genes are TRBV4-1 and TRBJ2-3; the match to TRBD1 covers 10 bases. This CDR3 has 17 residues. Unmatched junction bases numbered 8, after V lost 0 bases and J lost 5 bases. CDR1 is MGHRA, CDR2 YSYEKL, per germline. In DNA, the CDR3 is TGCGCCAGCAGCCAAGAAATTGACAGGGGGCAGATAGATACGCAGTATTTT. Protein: CASSQEIDRGQIDTQYF.

This chain links TRBV5-1 with TRBJ1-2; 7 nucleotides line up with TRBD1. The V gene end was trimmed by 4 bases and the J gene end by 5 bases; junction bases not matched to a gene: 11. CDR1 and CDR2 (germline): SGHRS, YFSETQ. The CDR3 contains 15 residues. CDR3 DNA: TGCGCCAGCAGCCTAGGGACAGCCACTGGTTATGGCTACACCTTC. It encodes CASSLGTATGYGYTF.

The gene calls are TRBV28 and TRBJ2-7; a weak D match, TRBD2 (6 bases). V lost 5 bases, J lost 1 base, and 9 bases lay in between. Germline V CDR1 and CDR2: MDHEN, SYDVKM. CDR3 length: 13 residues. CDR3 loop: CASSLRGSYEQYF. CDR3 nucleotide sequence: TGTGCCAGCAGTCTACGGGGGTCCTACGAGCAGTACTTC.

The V and J genes are TRBV2 and TRBJ2-3; 8 bases fit TRBD2. The germline V gene encodes CDR1 SNHLY and CDR2 FYNNEI. Unmatched junction bases numbered 5, after V lost 1 base and J lost 2 bases. The CDR3 is 16 amino acids. The CDR3 nucleotides read TGTGCCAGCAGTGAAGACCAAGCGGGGGCCACAGATACGCAGTATTTT. Its protein is CASSEDQAGATDTQYF.

The rearrangement joins TRBV18 to TRBJ1-2; possibly TRBD1 for D (5 bases). This CDR3 comprises 14 residues. Germline values: CDR1 KGHSH, CDR2 LQKENI. Trimming left V 1 base short and J 1 base short, with 7 bases between. Written as DNA, the CDR3 is TGTGCCAGCTCACCACTAGGGGATAACTATGGCTACACCTTC. Its translation is CASSPLGDNYGYTF.

V gene TRBV7-8 combines with J gene TRBJ2-1, with D perhaps matching TRBD1 (5 bases). Trimming took off 3 bases at V and 3 bases at J, with 15 bases between the two ends. CDR3 length: 16 residues. Per the germline V gene, CDR1 is SGHVS and CDR2 is FQNEAQ. CDR3 region: CASSFREAHYYNEQFF. CDR3 nucleotide sequence: TGTGCCAGCAGCTTCAGGGAAGCCCACTACTACAATGAGCAGTTCTTC.

The genes are TRBV9 and TRBJ2-1; D perhaps matches TRBD2 (5 bases). Germline V gene data show CDR1 as SGDLS and CDR2 as YYNGEE. This CDR3 region has 16 residues. V dropped 6 bases and J dropped 0 bases, with 16 bases sitting between them. The CDR3 DNA reads as TGTGCCAGCACCTCCTTGAGCGGCAGCTCCTACAATGAGCAGTTCTTC. The encoded protein is CASTSLSGSSYNEQFF.

The V and J genes are TRBV7-9 and TRBJ2-1; 8 nucleotides align to TRBD2. CDR3 length: 14 residues. Unmatched junction bases numbered 5, after V lost 5 bases and J lost 5 bases. Germline CDR1 is SEHNR and CDR2 is FQNEAQ (reference sequence). CDR3 sequence: CASSTGTSDNEQFF. In DNA, the CDR3 is TGTGCCAGCAGCACGGGGACTAGTGACAATGAGCAGTTCTTC.

The chain combines TRBV19 with TRBJ2-4; D is perhaps TRBD2 (6 bases). This CDR3 has 17 amino acids. V lost 1 base to trimming and J lost 1 base, with 14 bases between them. Germline CDR1 LNHDA, CDR2 SQIVND (reference sequence). CDR3 DNA: TGTGCCAGTAGTATAGTAGGGACTGGAAGGGCCAAAAACATTCAGTACTTC. Amino acids: CASSIVGTGRAKNIQYF.

This chain connects TRBV29-1 to TRBJ2-5; D is perhaps TRBD1 (6 bases). This CDR3 is 13 amino acids long. V was clipped by 3 bases and J by 3 bases, with 11 bases between them. Germline CDR1 reads SQVTM; CDR2 reads ANQGSEA. CDR3 DNA sequence: TGCAGCGTTGAGGGCCAGGGGAAAGAGACCCAGTACTTC. Its protein product is CSVEGQGKETQYF.

The rearrangement links TRBV7-9 to TRBJ2-3; TRBD2 matches at 10 bases. The CDR3 length is 17 residues. The germline CDR1 and CDR2 sequences are SEHNR and FQNEAQ (reference sequence). The junction had 6 bases not matched to a gene; V was cut back by 3 bases and J by 0 bases. CDR3 region: CASSFSGLAVSTDTQYF. The CDR3 DNA sequence: TGTGCCAGCAGCTTTTCCGGACTAGCGGTTAGCACAGATACGCAGTATTTT.

This chain links TRBV5-1 with TRBJ1-5, with no clear D. Looked up from germline, CDR1 is SGHRS and CDR2 is YFSETQ. The CDR3 is made up of 14 amino acids. V gave up 0 bases and J gave up 6 bases, with 10 bases separating them. CDR3 in DNA: TGCGCCAGCAGCTTGGCGCGATTCGGTCAGCCCCAGCATTTT. Its protein is CASSLARFGQPQHF.

The genes are TRBV28 and TRBJ1-2; D gene unclear. Trimming shortened V by 8 bases and J by 3 bases, and 13 bases separated the two germline ends. This CDR3 comprises 13 residues. The germline V gene encodes CDR1 MDHEN and CDR2 SYDVKM. CDR3: CASRLITDYGYTF. CDR3 bases: TGTGCCAGCCGTCTGATCACGGACTATGGCTACACCTTC.

V is TRBV11-2 and J is TRBJ2-1; no clear D. The germline V gene encodes CDR1 SGHAT and CDR2 FQNNGV. V was clipped by 5 bases and J by 8 bases, with 7 bases between them. CDR3 length: 11 amino acids. CDR3 region: CASSLTDEQFF. CDR3 DNA sequence: TGTGCCAGCAGCCTCACTGATGAGCAGTTCTTC.

The chain uses TRBV4-2 and TRBJ2-3; D may be TRBD2 (6 bases). This CDR3 has 15 amino acids. The germline V gene encodes CDR1 LGHNA and CDR2 YNFKEQ. Trimming removed 4 bases from V and 6 bases from J, with 17 bases in between. The CDR3 sequence: CASSLAGTEGDTQYF. The CDR3, as DNA: TGTGCCAGCAGCCTGGCCGGGACGGAGGGGGATACGCAGTATTTT.

The chain carries TRBV7-2 and TRBJ2-7, with D hard to call. Trimming stripped 2 bases from V and 6 bases from J, with 5 bases between. Per the germline V gene, CDR1 is SGHTA and CDR2 is FQGNSA. CDR3 size: 11 residues. The CDR3 coding sequence is TGTGCCAGCAGCTTATTTCTCGAGCAGTACTTC. The encoded protein is CASSLFLEQYF.

The chain links TRBV13 to TRBJ2-3; 7 nucleotides align to TRBD1. The CDR3 is 15 residues long. V lost 5 bases to trimming and J lost 0 bases; unmatched junction nucleotides: 5. Germline loops: CDR1 PRHDT, CDR2 FYEKMQ (reference sequence). As DNA, the CDR3 is TGTGCCAGCAGCCACGGGACAGCAAGCACAGATACGCAGTATTTT. Its translation: CASSHGTASTDTQYF.